Shown below are 21 T cell receptor beta chains from a single sample sequenced in a study of PD-L1 blockade in urothelial cancer. Measured with immunoSEQ multiplex PCR; TCRdb has only the in-frame clones, and not every one. The repertoire holds roughly 26,000 clones, 65% to 90% seen once, with roughly a third in the top ten. The source material was PBMCs, sampled around atezolizumab (anti-PD-L1) treatment. The receptors were sampled from a man in his sixties with urothelial cancer.

The chain joins TRBV19 to TRBJ2-7, with 9 bases that match TRBD2. CDR1 is LNHDA, CDR2 SQIVND, per germline (reference sequence). The CDR3 is 17 residues long. V lost 3 bases, J lost 3 bases, and 12 bases stayed unmatched. In nucleotides, the CDR3 is TGTGCCAGTAGTATGAGTGCAGCGGGGGGCCTGGTCTACGAGCAGTACTTC. Translating it yields CASSMSAAGGLVYEQYF.

V and J are TRBV4-1 and TRBJ2-1; 8 bases are shared with TRBD2. This CDR3 region has 18 residues. In germline, CDR1 is MGHRA, CDR2 YSYEKL. Trimming took 0 bases from V and 0 from J; bases not matched to a gene: 7. DNA for the CDR3: TGCGCCAGCAGCCAAGAGGCTAGCGGGCCGAGCTCCTACAATGAGCAGTTCTTC. It yields the protein CASSQEASGPSSYNEQFF.

The chain has TRBV4-2 and TRBJ1-1; D unresolved. Germline V gene sequence: CDR1 LGHNA, CDR2 YNFKEQ. Trimming took off 4 bases at V and 1 base at J, with 13 bases between the two ends. CDR3 length: 15 residues. The CDR3: CASSLDHIQNTEAFF. The CDR3 nucleotides read TGTGCCAGCAGCCTAGATCACATCCAGAACACTGAAGCTTTCTTT.

This chain links TRBV30 with TRBJ1-3; no reliable D call. Germline V gene sequence: CDR1 GTSNPN, CDR2 SVGIG (reference sequence). The CDR3 consists of 11 residues. Trimming took 5 bases from V and 4 from J, leaving 6 bases between them. Written as DNA, the CDR3 is TGTGCCTGGGCCCGGGGAAACACCATATATTTT. Its translation: CAWARGNTIYF. The variable domain in full, with the rest retrieved from reference TRBV30 and TRBJ1-3, is SQTIHQWPATLVQPVGSPLSLECTVEGTSNPNLYWYRQAAGRGLQLLFYSVGIGQISSEVPQNLSASRPQDRQFILSSKKLLLSDSGFYLCAWARGNTIYFGEGSWLTVV.

The chain joins TRBV10-3 to TRBJ2-1; TRBD2 might be the D (6 bases). The germline gives CDR1 ENHRY, CDR2 SYGVKD. V was clipped by 6 bases and J by 8 bases, with 14 bases between them. The CDR3 covers 13 residues. CDR3 in DNA: TGTGCCATCAGGAAACTAGCTGGCGATGAGCAGTTCTTC. It encodes CAIRKLAGDEQFF.

The chain employs TRBV7-2 and TRBJ2-3; the match to TRBD2 covers 7 bases. The germline V gene has CDR1 SGHTA and CDR2 FQGNSA. The CDR3 is 12 amino acids. Trimming at V came to 5 bases and at J to 6 bases, leaving 2 bases not matched to a gene. CDR3 in amino acids: CASSAGGDTQYF. The CDR3 coding sequence is TGTGCCAGCAGCGCCGGGGGGGATACGCAGTATTTT.

The genes are TRBV11-3 and TRBJ2-7, with TRBD1 identical over 7 bases. Germline CDR1 reads SGHNT; CDR2 reads YENEEA. This CDR3 is 15 amino acids long. The trim removed 1 base at V and 1 base at J, leaving 4 bases unmatched. CDR3 amino acids: CASSLGGTDSYEQYF. The CDR3 nucleotides are TGTGCCAGCAGCTTAGGAGGGACAGATTCCTACGAGCAGTACTTC.

In its sample, this clone was seen once. V usage is TRBV14 and J usage is TRBJ1-1, with 8 positions matching TRBD1. The CDR3 has 17 amino acids. Germline V gives CDR1 SGHDN, CDR2 FVKESK. The trim removed 0 bases at V and 2 bases at J, leaving 8 bases unmatched. CDR3 nucleotide sequence: TGTGCCAGCAGCCAAGATTACAGGGACAGGTTCAACACTGAAGCTTTCTTT. Its translation is CASSQDYRDRFNTEAFF.

The chain employs TRBV5-1 and TRBJ2-3; the D gene is possibly TRBD1 (5 bases). This CDR3 has 14 amino acids. V lost 2 bases and J 2 bases, leaving 9 bases between the germline ends. Per the germline V gene, CDR1 is SGHRS and CDR2 is YFSETQ. DNA for the CDR3: TGCGCCAGCAGCTTACAGGAACCCACAGATACGCAGTATTTT. Amino acids: CASSLQEPTDTQYF. Full variable domain (outside the CDR3, taken from reference TRBV5-1 and TRBJ2-3): KAGVTQTPRYLIKTRGQQVTLSCSPISGHRSVSWYQQTPGQGLQFLFEYFSETQRNKGNFPGRFSGRQFSNSRSEMNVSTLELGDSALYLCASSLQEPTDTQYFGPGTRLTVL.

The CDR3 DNA follows: TGCGCCAGCAGCTGGACAGGGAGCGGCTACACCTTC. This codes for CASSWTGSGYTF. The V and J genes are TRBV5-1 and TRBJ1-2, with 8 bases fitting TRBD1. Germline assignment: CDR1 SGHRS and CDR2 YFSETQ. The CDR3 contains 12 residues. Losses at the gene ends were 3 bases for V and 8 bases for J; bases not matched to a gene: 3.

The genes are TRBV18 and TRBJ1-1; D unresolved. Trimming shortened V by 6 bases and J by 2 bases, and 10 bases separated the two germline ends. Germline V gene lookup returns CDR1 KGHSH and CDR2 LQKENI. There are 13 residues in the CDR3. The CDR3 sequence is CASSSTVNTEAFF. The CDR3 DNA reads as TGTGCCAGCTCGTCTACAGTTAACACTGAAGCTTTCTTT.

This clone was counted once. This sequence joins TRBV5-1 and TRBJ2-5, with TRBD2 matching over 7 bases. The length of the CDR3 is 13 residues. The germline CDR1 and CDR2 sequences are SGHRS and YFSETQ. Trimming at V came to 2 bases and at J to 6 bases, leaving 4 bases not matched to a gene. The CDR3 DNA is TGCGCCAGCAGCTTTGGACTAGAACAGACCCAGTACTTC. Amino acid sequence: CASSFGLEQTQYF.

This sequence joins TRBV9 and TRBJ1-3; unclear D gene. The CDR3 is 17 amino acids. In germline, CDR1 is SGDLS, CDR2 YYNGEE. The V end was cut by 4 bases, the J end by 0 bases, with 17 bases between. The CDR3 sequence: CASSPNGGGGSGNTIYF. The CDR3 DNA reads as TGTGCCAGCAGCCCGAACGGTGGCGGCGGCTCTGGAAACACCATATATTTT.

The V call is TRBV9, the J call TRBJ2-7; 14 nucleotides line up with TRBD2. Germline trimming cut 4 bases from V and 6 bases from J; bases unmatched to any gene: 6. The CDR3 is 15 residues long. Per the germline V gene, CDR1 is SGDLS and CDR2 is YYNGEE. The CDR3 DNA sequence: TGTGCCAGCAGCCCGGGGACTAGCGGGAGCCGCGAGCAGTACTTC. It specifies CASSPGTSGSREQYF.

The sample holds one count of this clone. The rearrangement links TRBV5-1 to TRBJ2-2, with 7 positions matching TRBD1. Germline CDR1 reads SGHRS; CDR2 reads YFSETQ. This CDR3 region has 15 residues. V lost 1 base to trimming and J lost 0 bases; unmatched junction nucleotides: 0. CDR3 residues: CASSLTGANTGELFF. The CDR3 nucleotides read TGCGCCAGCAGCTTGACAGGGGCGAACACCGGGGAGCTGTTTTTT.

This chain joins TRBV15 and TRBJ1-2; no clear D. The length of the CDR3 is 15 residues. The germline V and J ends were trimmed by 1 base and 4 bases, with 13 bases remaining between them. Looked up from germline, CDR1 is LNHNV and CDR2 is YYDKDF (reference sequence). For the CDR3, the DNA is TGTGCCACCAGCAGAGGAGTCCTAGAAGGCTATGGCTACACCTTC. It is translated as CATSRGVLEGYGYTF.

The chain is built from TRBV19 and TRBJ2-1, with TRBD2 matching 11 bases. Losses at the gene ends were 5 bases for V and 2 bases for J; bases not matched to a gene: 5. Germline loops: CDR1 LNHDA, CDR2 SQIVND (reference sequence). CDR3 size: 16 residues. CDR3 bases: TGTGCCAGTAGTCCCGGGACTAGCGGTGCCTACAATGAGCAGTTCTTC. Translated, it gives CASSPGTSGAYNEQFF.

DNA of the CDR3: TGCGCCAGCAGCCAAGGTGGCACAGGGCGCGGTGAGCAGTTCTTC. This gives the protein CASSQGGTGRGEQFF. The V and J genes are TRBV4-3 and TRBJ2-1; tentatively, D is TRBD1 (6 bases). The CDR3 runs to 15 residues. Germline V gene lookup returns CDR1 LGHNA and CDR2 YSLEER. The V and J ends lost 1 base and 9 bases respectively, with 16 bases between them.

V usage is TRBV23-1 and J usage is TRBJ1-1; 7 nucleotides agree with TRBD1. TRBV23-1 is identified as an open reading frame with a role that is uncertain. The trim removed 3 bases at V and 1 base at J, leaving 5 bases unmatched. The CDR3 length is 15 residues. The CDR3 DNA reads as TGCGCCAGCAGTCATCGGGACAGACCGAACACTGAAGCTTTCTTT. It yields the protein CASSHRDRPNTEAFF.

The rearrangement links TRBV6-5 to TRBJ2-2, with TRBD2 matching 8 bases. In germline, CDR1 is MNHEY, CDR2 SVGAGI. There are 15 residues in the CDR3. V was pared by 6 bases and J by 5 bases, with 8 bases of the junction left unmatched. The CDR3, as DNA: TGTGCCAGCAGCCCTAGGACTAGCCGGACCGGGGAGCTGTTTTTT. Amino acid sequence: CASSPRTSRTGELFF.

This rearrangement joins TRBV28 to TRBJ2-1; 10 bases fit TRBD2. The CDR3 extends over 13 amino acids. Germline CDR1 and CDR2: MDHEN and SYDVKM. With 9 bases clipped from V and 4 bases from J, the junction kept 3 bases outside the gene matches. The CDR3 protein is CASWTSGYNEQFF. DNA for the CDR3: TGTGCCAGTTGGACTAGCGGATACAATGAGCAGTTCTTC.